This T cell receptor beta chain originates from a study of regulatory T cells in long-lasting Graves disease. The CDR3 runs to 18 residues. The V segment lost 4 bases and the J segment 4 bases; nucleotides outside the gene matches: 16. CDR1 MGHRA and CDR2 YSYEKL come from the germline V gene. Time point reported: newly diagnosed GD, antithyroid drugs for less than 3 months. With RNA extracted from PBMCs as input, the TCR library was made. iRepertoire HTBI primers and Arm-PCR of CDR3 regions built TCR beta libraries. One entry per CDR3 protein results from TCRdb running MiXCR on the multiplex PCR reads. The sample gives 450,000 to 650,000 distinct CDR3 sequences, about 16% of which show up once; approximately 25% is in the top ten. Separately, the same data were catalogued under a study of T cells in Graves' hyperthyroidism and ophthalmopathy. According to that study: Blood also contained most expanded thyroid clonotypes above 0.001.

This chain links TRBV4-1 with TRBJ1-5, with TRBD1 identical over 7 bases. Material: peripheral blood mononuclear cells (PBMCs), obtained at new diagnosis, from a patient treated with antithyroid drugs. The clonotype originates from a woman between 40 and 65 years old with Graves disease. In DNA, the CDR3 is TGCGCCAGCAGCCGACTCTTAATACCGGGACAGAGAAATCAGCCCCAGCATTTT. Encoded protein: CASSRLLIPGQRNQPQHF.